Here is one T cell receptor beta chain with its context. Its antigen is still unknown. The CDR3 has 16 residues. Germline loops: CDR1 LGHNT, CDR2 FRNRAP. V gave up 10 bases and J gave up 4 bases; unmatched junction bases: 16. MiXCR, applied by TCRdb to the 5' RACE reads, yields one record per CDR3 protein. The sample carries approximately 230,000 distinct CDR3 sequences, 6.5% to 8% recorded once. These data come from a study of identical twins. Points from the study as a whole: A partial confounding effect on zero-insertion analyses could come from invariant MAIT and iNKT cells. Cross-sectional statistics, not tracking of the same donors, supported the conclusions.

A further study also used this sample, focusing on T cells expressing NK-cell markers. This second study says: Repertoire data for TCR beta were derived from sorted T cells (CD3+CD56+NKG2C+, CD3+CD56+NKG2C- and CD3+CD56-NKG2C+).

The source of this sequence is a woman under 30 in good health. This rearrangement joins TRBV12-5 to TRBJ1-2; 9 bases match TRBD1. Sequenced material: CD8+ T cells sorted from blood. CDR3: CATYWTGAEQPYGYTF. The CDR3 bases are TGTGCTACCTACTGGACAGGGGCCGAACAACCCTATGGCTACACCTTC. The variable domain in full, with the rest retrieved from reference TRBV12-5 and TRBJ1-2, is DARVTQTPRHKVTEMGQEVTMRCQPILGHNTVFWYRQTMMQGLELLAYFRNRAPLDDSGMPKDRFSAEMPDATLATLKIQPSEPRDSAVYFCATYWTGAEQPYGYTFGSGTRLTVV.